This TCR beta chain was found in a study of cytomegalovirus exposure and HLA in healthy donors. Study observations and caveats: CMV antigen specificity of a few CMV-associated chains was confirmed in vitro.

About this clone: What it recognizes is unknown.

Per the germline V gene, CDR1 is LNHNV and CDR2 is YYDKDF (reference sequence). V trimming: 4 bases; J trimming: 6 bases; junction bases outside the gene matches: 8. CDR3 length: 15 residues. 13 Jbeta primers and 60 Vbeta primers were used for the PCR. Produced via immunoSEQ multiplex PCR; TCRdb's table is partial and in-frame only. The repertoire holds some 110,000 clones, with 76% as singletons. This TCR derives from a man in his fifties in good health and CMV-seronegative. The sample was PBMCs. The rearrangement uses TRBV15 and TRBJ1-4; 7 bases are a match to TRBD1. The CDR3 loop is CATSKGGRSDEKLFF. CDR3 coding DNA: TGTGCCACCAGCAAAGGGGGCCGATCTGATGAAAAACTGTTTTTT.